A single sample gave rise to the 12 T cell receptor beta chains below, sequenced in a study of blood T cell repertoires in COVID-19. Clones were sequenced by immunoSEQ multiplex PCR, and TCRdb holds only the in-frame ones, with some missing. The table lists around 230,000 clones, approximately 88% of them singletons. The sample was PBMCs or T cells enriched from blood (not recorded which). The source is a middle-aged woman with acute COVID-19.

The CDR3 bases are TGCAGCGTTGAAGATCGTGGCAGGGCCAGTTCTGGAAACACCATATATTTT. Protein product: CSVEDRGRASSGNTIYF. The V gene is TRBV29-1, the J gene TRBJ1-3, with D possibly matching TRBD1 (5 bases). Germline CDR1 SQVTM, CDR2 ANQGSEA. The CDR3 length is 17 residues. V was cut by 0 bases and J by 1 base, with 16 bases left in between.

The CDR3 DNA is TGCGCCAGCAGCTTAGGGCGTGGGGGACATACCTACGAGCAGTACTTC. Translation: CASSLGRGGHTYEQYF. This chain uses TRBV5-1 with TRBJ2-7; possibly TRBD1 for D (6 bases). This CDR3 spans 16 amino acids. The V gene's germline CDR1 is SGHRS and CDR2 YFSETQ. V was trimmed by 2 bases and J by 2 bases, leaving 17 bases between them.

This chain joins TRBV5-4 and TRBJ2-1; 8 bases are shared with TRBD2. Trimming removed 0 bases from V and 12 bases from J; junction bases left unmatched: 5. Looked up from germline, CDR1 is SGHNT and CDR2 is YYREEE (reference sequence). The CDR3 runs to 13 residues. In DNA form, the CDR3 reads TGTGCCAGCAGCTTGGGACTAGCGCTAGTGCAGTTCTTC. This encodes CASSLGLALVQFF.

This chain joins TRBV4-3 and TRBJ1-2; 8 nucleotides agree with TRBD1. V dropped 3 bases and J dropped 7; count of bases not matched to a gene: 7. Germline V gives CDR1 LGHNA, CDR2 YSLEER. This CDR3 contains 14 residues. The DNA for the CDR3 is TGCGCCAGCAGCCACGGACAGGGCTTAAGTGGCTACACCTTC. Translated: CASSHGQGLSGYTF.

The V and J genes are TRBV18 and TRBJ1-2; maybe TRBD1 (5 bases). CDR1 and CDR2 from the germline V gene are KGHSH and LQKENI. V was clipped by 3 bases and J by 4 bases, with 15 bases between them. This CDR3 is built from 15 residues. CDR3 in DNA: TGTGCCAGCTCACCTTCGACAGCCCAGGCCTATGGCTACACCTTC. This sequence encodes CASSPSTAQAYGYTF.

This rearrangement joins TRBV15 to TRBJ2-2; no clear D gene. The CDR3 is 15 residues long. V was trimmed by 4 bases and J by 7 bases, leaving 16 bases between them. Germline V gene lookup returns CDR1 LNHNV and CDR2 YYDKDF (reference sequence). CDR3 in amino acids: CATSKTDEASGELFF. CDR3 coding DNA: TGTGCCACCAGCAAGACTGACGAGGCAAGCGGGGAGCTGTTTTTT.

The chain links TRBV5-1 to TRBJ2-5, with TRBD2 identical over 14 bases. Germline assignment: CDR1 SGHRS and CDR2 YFSETQ. This CDR3 has 18 residues. V lost 0 bases, J lost 3 bases, and 7 bases stayed unmatched. The CDR3 DNA sequence: TGCGCCAGCAGCTTGGCCGGACTAGCGGGGGGCAGAAAAGAGACCCAGTACTTC. Its protein product is CASSLAGLAGGRKETQYF.

This clone appeared a single time. This chain uses TRBV19 with TRBJ2-3; the match to TRBD1 covers 10 bases. Germline CDR1 and CDR2: LNHDA and SQIVND (reference sequence). The junction had 15 bases not matched to a gene; V was cut back by 6 bases and J by 6 bases. This CDR3 region has 17 residues. The CDR3 reads CASRRKPGQGIGDTQYF. CDR3 coding DNA: TGTGCCAGTAGAAGGAAACCGGGACAGGGGATAGGGGATACGCAGTATTTT.

The rearrangement links TRBV5-1 to TRBJ1-4; tentatively, D is TRBD1 (6 bases). The V end was cut by 2 bases, the J end by 8 bases, with 10 bases between. Germline-derived CDR1 and CDR2 are SGHRS and YFSETQ. This CDR3 comprises 13 residues. CDR3 in DNA: TGCGCCAGCAGCTTATCCGGGACAGAAAAACTGTTTTTT. As protein: CASSLSGTEKLFF. Full variable domain (remainder filled in from reference TRBV5-1 and TRBJ1-4): KAGVTQTPRYLIKTRGQQVTLSCSPISGHRSVSWYQQTPGQGLQFLFEYFSETQRNKGNFPGRFSGRQFSNSRSEMNVSTLELGDSALYLCASSLSGTEKLFFGSGTQLSVL.

The J gene is TRBJ2-7, the V gene TRBV11-3; 9 bases agree with TRBD1. The CDR3 covers 15 residues. J lost 6 bases, V lost 3 bases, and 9 bases had no gene match. Germline CDR1 SGHNT, CDR2 YENEEA. The CDR3 protein is CASSLPGTGLSEQYV. The CDR3 DNA follows: TGTGCCAGCAGCTTGCCCGGGACAGGGTTAAGCGAGCAGTACGTC.

This chain uses TRBV6-5 with TRBJ1-4; perhaps TRBD1 as D (6 bases). CDR1 and CDR2 from the germline V gene are MNHEY and SVGAGI. With 6 bases removed from V and 8 bases from J, the gap between germline ends came to 16 bases. CDR3 length equals 14 residues. The CDR3 coding sequence is TGTGCCAGCAGAGGGGGGGCAGGGGCGGAAAAACTGTTTTTT. Translation gives CASRGGAGAEKLFF.

V usage is TRBV6-5 and J usage is TRBJ1-4, with D tentatively TRBD1 (6 bases). Germline V gives CDR1 MNHEY, CDR2 SVGAGI. V was pared by 5 bases and J by 8 bases, with 18 bases between. CDR3 size: 15 residues. The CDR3 region has the DNA TGTGCCAGCAGTACCCTACCCGGGACAAGAGAAAAACTGTTTTTT. It codes for CASSTLPGTREKLFF.